This TCR beta chain was identified during a study of control samples from healthy donors and cancer patients. The method was immunoSEQ multiplex PCR; TCRdb's version includes in-frame clones alone and lacks a portion of them. Counted here are approximately 70,000 clones, about 80% occurring once; the ten biggest clones make up 25% to 35%. This CDR3 comprises 16 residues. Germline loops: CDR1 SGDLS, CDR2 YYNGEE. Trimming removed 4 bases from V and 0 bases from J, with 15 bases in between. This clonotype was sampled from a man aged 50 or older in good health. The chain employs TRBV9 and TRBJ2-3; maybe TRBD1 (5 bases). The sequenced material came from blood. CDR3 in DNA: TGTGCCAGCAGCCCCGAAGGGGTCATGAGCACAGATACGCAGTATTTT. Translating gives CASSPEGVMSTDTQYF.